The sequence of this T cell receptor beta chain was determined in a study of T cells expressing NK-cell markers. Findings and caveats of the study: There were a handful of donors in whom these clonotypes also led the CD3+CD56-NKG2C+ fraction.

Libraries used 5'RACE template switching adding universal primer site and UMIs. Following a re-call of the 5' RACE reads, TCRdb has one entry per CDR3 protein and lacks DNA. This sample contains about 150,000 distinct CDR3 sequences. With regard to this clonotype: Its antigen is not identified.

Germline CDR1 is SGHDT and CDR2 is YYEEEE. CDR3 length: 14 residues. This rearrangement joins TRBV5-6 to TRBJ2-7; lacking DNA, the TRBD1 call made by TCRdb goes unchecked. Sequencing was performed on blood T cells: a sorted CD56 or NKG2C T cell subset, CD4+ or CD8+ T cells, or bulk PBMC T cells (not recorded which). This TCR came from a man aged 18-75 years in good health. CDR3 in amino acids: CASSLGDRWYEQYF.